The entry below gives a single T cell receptor beta chain sequence along with its context. The CDR3 is 14 amino acids. The germline V and J ends were trimmed by 6 bases and 1 base, with 13 bases remaining between them. CDR1 and CDR2 (germline): LNHDA, SQIVND (reference sequence). This specimen belongs to a study of blood T cell repertoires in COVID-19. Study background: Nucleic acid was either cDNA or gDNA, and it came from T cells, B-cell-depleted T cells, or PBMCs.

In the source study's methods: Amplification with reference gene primers provided the estimates of nucleated cell counts. Generated by immunoSEQ multiplex PCR, the TCRdb table keeps only in-frame clones and is missing some. Clone size and the V and J calls come from that table; the DNA yielded D and trimming. The sample yields about 190,000 clones, about four fifths seen once. The TCR was taken from a middle-aged woman with acute or convalescent COVID-19. V gene TRBV19 combines with J gene TRBJ2-7, with D perhaps matching TRBD2 (6 bases). The sequencing input was peripheral blood. The CDR3 reads CASSWDLTSYEQYF. The DNA of the CDR3 is TGTGCCAGTAGCTGGGACTTGACTTCCTACGAGCAGTACTTC.